The clone carrying this T cell receptor (beta chain) was seen only a few times. As yet, its antigen is unknown. The data originate from a study of response to subunit inactivated influenza vaccine. General study points: Authors suggested few new T cells are recruited by each seasonal influenza vaccination.

TCRdb called the RT-PCR reads again in MiXCR, with one record for every CDR3 protein. The repertoire holds roughly 500,000 distinct CDR3 sequences, with more than 15% as singletons. V lost 0 bases to trimming and J lost 4 bases; unmatched junction nucleotides: 4. Germline assignment: CDR1 SGHNT and CDR2 YYREEE (reference sequence). This CDR3 comprises 17 residues. The source of this sequence is a man between 50 and 75 years old who received an inactivated influenza vaccine. Sample: CD4+ T cells sorted from PBMCs, taken around 25 months after vaccination. The chain links TRBV5-4 to TRBJ2-3; 14 nucleotides agree with TRBD2. This CDR3 reads CASSLGTSGGLADTQYF. CDR3 nucleotide sequence: TGTGCCAGCAGCTTGGGGACTAGCGGGGGGCTCGCAGATACGCAGTATTTT.